This is a list of T cell receptor beta chains from one sample in a study of T-cell memory formation after mild COVID-19. TCRdb reprocessed the 5' RACE reads via MiXCR and lists one record per CDR3 protein. The data show 250,000 or so distinct CDR3 sequences, about a sixth seen once. The specimen sequenced was PBMCs or a T cell subset sorted from them (not recorded which). The receptors were sampled from a man between 18 and 29 years old who had mild COVID-19 (a few samples of this study predate the infection). Cell type and time point are not known. The CDR3 runs from the conserved cysteine through the conserved F or W. The D gene is left open where the match is weak. Clone size is given for some rows only: seen once, a few or many times, or a class if the clone is expanded.

TRBJ2-3,.,.,TRBV5-6,CASTSSPGPVTDTQYF,TGTGCCAGCACCTCGTCCCCTGGGCCTGTCACAGATACGCAGTATTTT
TRBJ1-2,.,TRBD1,TRBV12-3/TRBV12-4,CASSLRTGGVYGYTF,TGTGCCAGCAGTTTAAGAACAGGGGGAGTGTATGGCTACACCTTC
TRBJ1-1,.,.,TRBV25-1,CASRARGGGTEAFF,TGTGCCAGCAGGGCAAGGGGGGGGGGGACTGAAGCTTTCTTT
TRBJ1-6,.,.,TRBV6-6,CASSYGSSNSPLHF,TGTGCCAGCAGTTACGGGTCGAGTAATTCACCCCTCCACTTT
TRBJ2-3,.,TRBD1,TRBV29-1,CSVGTGGTDTQYF,TGCAGCGTTGGGACAGGGGGCACAGATACGCAGTATTTT
TRBJ2-3,few,TRBD1,TRBV12-3/TRBV12-4,CASSKDREQDTQYF,TGTGCCAGCAGCAAAGACAGGGAACAAGATACGCAGTATTTT
TRBJ2-5,.,TRBD2,TRBV20-1,CSASDPRGDSGETQYF,TGCAGTGCTAGCGACCCGCGGGGGGATTCTGGCGAGACCCAGTACTTC
TRBJ2-1,few,TRBD1,TRBV20-1,CSARDRDRYNEQFF,TGCAGTGCGAGAGACCGGGACAGATACAATGAGCAGTTCTTC
TRBJ2-5,few,.,TRBV10-1,CASSDRAGEETQYF,TGCGCCAGCAGTGACCGGGCAGGGGAAGAGACCCAGTACTTC
TRBJ2-3,few,.,TRBV7-3,CASSLANSVTDTQYF,TGTGCCAGCAGCTTAGCAAATAGCGTGACAGATACGCAGTATTTT
TRBJ1-6,.,.,TRBV27,CASRQVYNSPLHF,TGTGCCAGCAGGCAAGTCTATAATTCACCCCTACACTTT
TRBJ2-3,many,.,TRBV4-2,CASSHSDTQYF,TGTGCCAGCAGCCACTCAGATACGCAGTATTTT
TRBJ1-5,.,TRBD1,TRBV7-8,CASSPGQVQPQHF,TGTGCCAGCAGCCCGGGACAGGTACAGCCCCAGCATTTT
TRBJ2-1,few,TRBD1,TRBV4-1,CASSQAAGGGEQFF,TGCGCCAGCAGCCAAGCGGCAGGGGGCGGTGAGCAGTTCTTC
TRBJ1-6,.,.,TRBV6-2/TRBV6-3,CAAETDNSPLHF,TGTGCCGCGGAGACCGATAATTCACCCCTCCACTTT
TRBJ1-2,.,.,TRBV7-9,CASSLVRATGYGYTF,TGTGCCAGCAGCTTAGTACGGGCCACAGGCTATGGCTACACCTTC
TRBJ2-5,few,TRBD2,TRBV5-5,CASSSGLAGGWQYF,TGTGCCAGCAGCTCGGGACTAGCGGGGGGGTGGCAGTACTTC
TRBJ2-5,.,.,TRBV7-2,CASTPERGAPETQYF,TGTGCCAGCACTCCAGAGAGGGGGGCGCCAGAGACCCAGTACTTC
TRBJ2-1,.,.,TRBV7-2,CASSLGLGSYNEQFF,TGTGCCAGCAGCTTAGGGCTAGGGTCCTACAATGAGCAGTTCTTC
TRBJ1-6,.,.,TRBV5-8,CASASGTADSPLHF,TGTGCCAGCGCATCCGGGACCGCTGATTCACCCCTCCACTTT
TRBJ2-7,few,.,TRBV6-5,CASSYRASVLFEQYF,TGTGCCAGCAGTTACAGGGCTAGCGTTTTGTTCGAGCAGTACTTC
TRBJ2-3,.,TRBD2,TRBV29-1,CSAPGLAGGDTQYF,TGCAGCGCTCCGGGACTAGCGGGGGGCGATACGCAGTATTTT
TRBJ1-5,few,.,TRBV4-1,CASSQVWGRGNQPQHF,TGCGCCAGCAGCCAAGTATGGGGCAGGGGCAATCAGCCCCAGCATTTT
TRBJ2-5,many,.,TRBV20-1,CSPKGGGETQYF,TGCAGTCCCAAAGGGGGGGGAGAGACCCAGTACTTC
TRBJ2-5,few,.,TRBV7-8,CASSMGGQETQYF,TGTGCCAGCAGTATGGGGGGTCAAGAGACCCAGTACTTC
TRBJ1-1,.,TRBD1,TRBV12-3/TRBV12-4,CASSLWDSNTEAFF,TGTGCCAGCAGTTTGTGGGACAGTAACACTGAAGCTTTCTTT
TRBJ2-3,few,.,TRBV6-5,CASSYKWASTDTQYF,TGTGCCAGCAGTTACAAGTGGGCTAGCACAGATACGCAGTATTTT
TRBJ2-3,few,TRBD2,TRBV12-3/TRBV12-4,CASSVLAGATDTQYF,TGTGCCAGCAGCGTCCTAGCGGGGGCTACAGATACGCAGTATTTT
TRBJ1-5,few,.,TRBV4-3,CASSLGGSQPQHF,TGCGCCAGCAGCCTCGGGGGTAGTCAGCCCCAGCATTTT
TRBJ1-5,.,.,TRBV5-1,CASSYQPNQPQHF,TGCGCCAGCAGTTATCAGCCTAATCAGCCCCAGCATTTT
TRBJ1-1,.,.,TRBV7-9,CASSSRREMNTEAFF,TGTGCCAGCAGCTCCCGCAGGGAAATGAACACTGAAGCTTTCTTT
TRBJ2-1,.,.,TRBV6-8,CASSTTGVSASGYNEQFF,TGTGCCAGCAGTACGACAGGGGTTTCGGCTAGCGGGTACAATGAGCAGTTCTTC
TRBJ2-2,few,TRBD1,TRBV7-9,CASSLGLGQYTGELFF,TGTGCCAGCAGCTTAGGGTTGGGACAGTACACCGGGGAGCTGTTTTTT
TRBJ2-7,.,TRBD2,TRBV12-3/TRBV12-4,CASSLAGGPGPLHEQYF,TGTGCCAGCAGTCTAGCGGGGGGGCCCGGACCTTTGCACGAGCAGTACTTC
TRBJ2-5,.,TRBD2,TRBV4-3,CASSQGRTGGYQETQYF,TGCGCCAGCAGCCAAGGTCGGACCGGGGGGTACCAAGAGACCCAGTACTTC
TRBJ1-1,few,.,TRBV29-1,CSVARGTTEAFF,TGCAGCGTTGCGAGGGGGACCACTGAAGCTTTCTTT
TRBJ1-2,.,.,TRBV7-6,CASSLDGGPYGYTF,TGTGCCAGCAGCTTAGATGGAGGGCCTTATGGCTACACCTTC
TRBJ2-5,few,TRBD1,TRBV5-1,CASSSGQGLSTQYF,TGCGCCAGCAGCTCAGGACAGGGGCTGAGCACCCAGTACTTC
TRBJ1-5,few,.,TRBV6-5,CASSPLGGESNQPQHF,TGTGCCAGCAGCCCACTCGGCGGCGAGAGCAATCAGCCCCAGCATTTT
TRBJ2-3,.,TRBD2,TRBV10-3,CAIRPGTTIETDTQYF,TGTGCCATCAGGCCCGGGACTACAATCGAAACAGATACGCAGTATTTT
TRBJ2-3,.,.,TRBV6-5,CASSHYRVGTDTQYF,TGTGCCAGCAGTCACTACAGGGTTGGCACAGATACGCAGTATTTT
TRBJ2-7,.,.,TRBV5-1,CASSLSASTYEQYF,TGCGCCAGCAGCTTGTCGGCATCCACCTACGAGCAGTACTTC